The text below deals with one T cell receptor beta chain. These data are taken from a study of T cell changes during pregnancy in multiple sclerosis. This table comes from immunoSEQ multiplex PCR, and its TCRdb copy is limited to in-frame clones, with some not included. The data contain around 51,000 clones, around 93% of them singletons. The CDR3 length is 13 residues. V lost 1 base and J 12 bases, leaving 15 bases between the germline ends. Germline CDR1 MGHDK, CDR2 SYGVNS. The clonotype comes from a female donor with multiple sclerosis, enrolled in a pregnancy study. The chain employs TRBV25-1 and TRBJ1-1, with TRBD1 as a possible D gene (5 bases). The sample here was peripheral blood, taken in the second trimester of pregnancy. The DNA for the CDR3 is TGTGCCAGCAGTGAATTCGCAGGGTATCGGACTTTCTTT. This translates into CASSEFAGYRTFF.